Following are 8 T cell receptor beta chains from one sample sequenced in a study of T-cell reconstitution after alpha-beta-depleted transplantation in children. The TCRbeta library was prepared with unique molecular identifiers. TCRdb re-called the PCR reads through MiXCR, storing one row per CDR3 protein. The sample contains some 290,000 distinct CDR3 sequences, almost 10% of which appear only once. This sample comprised PBMCs from the stem cell graft donor, obtained from the stem cell graft. All receptors derive from a human donor who donated a stem cell graft to a child with SCID.

This clonotype appeared many times. The J gene is TRBJ1-2, the V gene TRBV7-6, with a weak D call TRBD1 (6 bases). Trimming took 5 bases from V and 4 from J, leaving 14 bases between them. The CDR3 has 14 amino acids. Germline V gene sequence: CDR1 SGHVS, CDR2 FNYEAQ. The CDR3 DNA follows: TGTGCCAGCAGCCCCTTCGGAGGGGGCTATGGCTACACCTTC. It encodes CASSPFGGGYGYTF.

This clonotype turned up a few times. The chain uses TRBV18 and TRBJ2-5, with 9 bases matching TRBD1. The junction had 8 bases not matched to a gene; V was cut back by 4 bases and J by 2 bases. From germline, CDR1 is KGHSH and CDR2 LQKENI. This CDR3 contains 16 residues. CDR3 protein: CASSLLTGGTQETQYF. CDR3 DNA sequence: TGTGCCAGCTCACTGTTGACAGGGGGTACACAAGAGACCCAGTACTTC.

V is TRBV15 and J is TRBJ2-1; TRBD1 might be the D (5 bases). Trimming took 3 bases from V and 6 from J, leaving 12 bases between them. The CDR3 is 14 residues long. Germline V gives CDR1 LNHNV, CDR2 YYDKDF (reference sequence). CDR3 region: CATSRTVLLNEQFF. CDR3 bases: TGTGCCACCAGCAGGACAGTCCTTCTCAATGAGCAGTTCTTC.

A few counts support this clonotype. The CDR3 reads CASTRQADSDTQYF. As DNA, the CDR3 is TGTGCCAGCACCCGGCAAGCCGATTCAGATACGCAGTATTTT. The V call is TRBV6-1, the J call TRBJ2-3; D call uncertain. V lost 7 bases and J lost 4, with 15 bases in between. CDR1 and CDR2 from the germline V gene are MNHNS and SASEGT. CDR3 length equals 14 residues.

This clonotype has just a few counts. The V gene is TRBV2, the J gene TRBJ2-1; D gene ambiguous. V lost 2 bases and J 8 bases, leaving 10 bases between the germline ends. The CDR3 is 13 amino acids. Germline V lookup: CDR1 SNHLY, CDR2 FYNNEI. CDR3 coding DNA: TGTGCCAGCAGTGAACTTCGAAGGGATGAGCAGTTCTTC. Its translation: CASSELRRDEQFF. Together with reference TRBV2 and TRBJ2-1, the CDR3 gives the full variable domain: EPEVTQTPSHQVTQMGQEVILRCVPISNHLYFYWYRQILGQKVEFLVSFYNNEISEKSEIFDDQFSVERPDGSNFTLKIRSTKLEDSAMYFCASSELRRDEQFFGPGTRLTVL.

The chain employs TRBV12-3 or TRBV12-4 and TRBJ2-5, with TRBD2 matching 10 bases. Losses at the gene ends were 6 bases for V and 4 bases for J; bases not matched to a gene: 8. The CDR3 spans 15 residues. The CDR3 DNA reads as TGTGCCAGCAGCGCCAAGCGGGGGGGCGCAGAGACCCAGTACTTC. It is translated as CASSAKRGGAETQYF.

This clonotype was seen more than once but under ten times. The genes are TRBV12-3 or TRBV12-4 and TRBJ1-1; 12 bases fit TRBD1. The CDR3 sequence is 16 residues long. V trimming: 5 bases; J trimming: 0 bases; junction bases outside the gene matches: 4. CDR3: CASSPGTGGLNTEAFF. CDR3 DNA sequence: TGTGCCAGCAGTCCTGGGACAGGGGGCCTGAACACTGAAGCTTTCTTT.

The table lists this clonotype with many counts. The V and J genes are TRBV12-3 or TRBV12-4 and TRBJ1-2, with a tentative D call TRBD1 (5 bases). Trimming removed 3 bases from V and 5 bases from J, with 10 bases in between. CDR3 length: 13 amino acids. CDR3 loop: CASSFRQGYGYTF. The CDR3 region has the DNA TGTGCCAGCAGTTTCCGGCAGGGTTATGGCTACACCTTC.